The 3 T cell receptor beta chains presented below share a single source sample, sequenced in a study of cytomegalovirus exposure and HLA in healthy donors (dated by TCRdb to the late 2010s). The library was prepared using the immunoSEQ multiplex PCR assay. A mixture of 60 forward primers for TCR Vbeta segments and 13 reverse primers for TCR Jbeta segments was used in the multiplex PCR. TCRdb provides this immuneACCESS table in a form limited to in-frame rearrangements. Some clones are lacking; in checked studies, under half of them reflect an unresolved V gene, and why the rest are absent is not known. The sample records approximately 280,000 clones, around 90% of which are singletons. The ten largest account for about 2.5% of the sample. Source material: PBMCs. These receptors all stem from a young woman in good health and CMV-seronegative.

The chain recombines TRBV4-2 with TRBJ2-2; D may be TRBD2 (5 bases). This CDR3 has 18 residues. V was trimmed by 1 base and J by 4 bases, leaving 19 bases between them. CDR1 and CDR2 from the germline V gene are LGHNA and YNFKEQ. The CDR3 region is CASSQGPERVASTGELFF. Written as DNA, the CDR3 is TGTGCCAGCAGCCAAGGGCCGGAAAGGGTAGCGTCCACCGGGGAGCTGTTTTTT.

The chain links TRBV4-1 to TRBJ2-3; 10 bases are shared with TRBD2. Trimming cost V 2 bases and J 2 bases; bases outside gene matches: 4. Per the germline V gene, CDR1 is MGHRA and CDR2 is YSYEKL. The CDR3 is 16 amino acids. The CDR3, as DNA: TGCGCCAGCAGCCAAATCAGCGGGGGGGTCACAGATACGCAGTATTTT. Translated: CASSQISGGVTDTQYF.

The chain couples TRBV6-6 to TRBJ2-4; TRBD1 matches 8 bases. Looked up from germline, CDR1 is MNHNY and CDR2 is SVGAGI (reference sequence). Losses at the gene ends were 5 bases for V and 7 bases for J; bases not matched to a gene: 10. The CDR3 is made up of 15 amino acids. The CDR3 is CASSPRTGHGNIQYF. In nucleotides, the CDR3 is TGTGCCAGCAGTCCCCGGACAGGGCATGGGAACATTCAGTACTTC.